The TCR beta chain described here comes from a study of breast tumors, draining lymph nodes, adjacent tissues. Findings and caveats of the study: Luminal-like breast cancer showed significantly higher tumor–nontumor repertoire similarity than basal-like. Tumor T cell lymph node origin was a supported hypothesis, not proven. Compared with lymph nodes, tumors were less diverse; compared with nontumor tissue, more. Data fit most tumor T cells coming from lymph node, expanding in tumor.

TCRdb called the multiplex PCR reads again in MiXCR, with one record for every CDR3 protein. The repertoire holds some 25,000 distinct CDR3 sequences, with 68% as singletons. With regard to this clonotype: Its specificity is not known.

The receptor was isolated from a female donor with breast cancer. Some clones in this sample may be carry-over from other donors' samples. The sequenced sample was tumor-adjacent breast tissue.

Written as DNA, the CDR3 is TGTGCCAGCAGCTTACGTGTCGGGTCTTACTCCTACGAGCAGTACTTC. As protein: CASSLRVGSYSYEQYF. V is TRBV13 and J is TRBJ2-7; D not resolved. V was shortened by 2 bases and J by 0 bases, with 14 bases between the two germline ends. The CDR3 spans 16 residues. Germline V CDR1 and CDR2: PRHDT, FYEKMQ (reference sequence).